This is a list of T cell receptor beta chains from one sample in a study of blood T cell repertoires in COVID-19. TCRdb's copy holds only in-frame clones and misses some; the assay was immunoSEQ multiplex PCR. The sample yields about 90,000 clones, more than 75% seen once. Sequencing was performed on peripheral blood. These receptors all come from a human donor in a cohort sampled during active COVID-19. Both conserved end residues are part of each CDR3. The D gene is left open where the match is weak. Clone size is not always given. Where it is, it says once, few, many or a class for expanded clones.

D | size | J | V | CDR3 | DNA
TRBD1 | NA | TRBJ1-1 | TRBV25-1 | CASSELSRGLTEAFF | TGTGCCAGCAGTGAATTGTCTAGGGGGCTCACTGAAGCTTTCTTT
NA | NA | TRBJ1-6 | TRBV7-3 | CASSQEATNSPLHF | TGTGCCAGCAGCCAAGAGGCCACTAATTCACCCCTCCACTTT
TRBD2 | once | TRBJ2-7 | TRBV2 | CASSEALRGEQYF | TGTGCCAGCAGTGAAGCGCTGCGGGGGGAGCAGTACTTC
NA | NA | TRBJ2-3 | TRBV9 | CASSPRGTDTQYF | TGTGCCAGCAGTCCCAGGGGTACGGATACGCAGTATTTT
TRBD1 | NA | TRBJ2-2 | TRBV14 | CASSPGTGYDTGELFF | TGTGCCAGCAGCCCGGGGACAGGGTACGACACCGGGGAGCTGTTTTTT
NA | NA | TRBJ1-3 | TRBV19 | CASSDSHSGNTIYF | TGTGCCAGTAGTGACAGCCACTCTGGAAACACCATATATTTT
NA | NA | TRBJ1-3 | TRBV11-2 | CASSLDQGGWAGNTIYF | TGTGCCAGCAGCTTAGATCAAGGCGGTTGGGCTGGAAACACCATATATTTT
NA | NA | TRBJ1-3 | TRBV11-2 | CASSLDRGSGNTIYF | TGTGCCAGCAGCTTAGATAGAGGGTCTGGAAACACCATATATTTT
NA | NA | TRBJ2-3 | TRBV15 | CATSRVGYSGSRTDTQYF | TGTGCCACCAGCAGAGTCGGGTATTCCGGGTCGAGAACAGATACGCAGTATTTT
NA | NA | TRBJ2-7 | TRBV5-6 | CASSRTGFSSYEQYF | TGTGCCAGCAGCCGTACGGGGTTTAGCTCCTACGAGCAGTACTTC
TRBD2 | few | TRBJ2-1 | TRBV3-1/TRBV3-2 | CASSLSAGGVDNEQFF | TGTGCCAGCAGCCTTTCAGCGGGGGGGGTCGACAATGAGCAGTTCTTC
NA | NA | TRBJ2-6 | TRBV4-3 | CASSQDAGSGANVLTF | TGCGCCAGCAGCCAAGACGCAGGCTCTGGGGCCAACGTCCTGACTTTC
TRBD2 | NA | TRBJ2-3 | TRBV5-1 | CASRPQTSGYTDTQYF | TGCGCCAGCAGACCCCAGACTAGCGGGTACACAGATACGCAGTATTTT
NA | NA | TRBJ2-3 | TRBV4-1 | CASSQDGGGGVADTQYF | TGCGCCAGCAGCCAAGATGGTGGGGGGGGCGTCGCAGATACGCAGTATTTT
NA | NA | TRBJ1-6 | TRBV30 | CAWSDPLRGIGSPLHF | TGTGCCTGGAGTGACCCCCTGAGGGGGATTGGTTCACCCCTCCACTTT
NA | NA | TRBJ1-2 | TRBV11-2 | CASSSTGRYGYTF | TGTGCCAGCAGCTCAACAGGGCGCTATGGCTACACCTTC